Included here is one TCR beta chain sequence, with context. Its antigen is still unknown. The study enrolled healthy HIV-negative adults without recent acute infections or vaccinations as donors. This entry belongs to a study of shared clonotypes between healthy human individuals. Study findings and constraints: Depth was large, yet rarefaction showed that sorted-subset sequencing was incomplete.

Germline-derived CDR1 and CDR2 are SGHKS and YYEKEE (reference sequence). The CDR3 contains 13 residues. V was clipped by 4 bases and J by 6 bases, with 14 bases between them. Produced via immunoSEQ multiplex PCR; TCRdb's table is partial and in-frame only. The data contain 550,000 to 800,000 clones, 80% to 95% of them singletons. The V and J genes are TRBV5-5 and TRBJ2-7; no reliable D call. Sequencing input: memory CD8+ T cells from PBMCs. Documented subset: CD45RO+ cells pooled with CCR7-negative TemRA cells. The origin of this receptor is a man between 18 and 35 years old in good health. Some clones in this sample may be carry-over from other donors' samples. The CDR3 loop reads CASSTHFSPEQYF. DNA of the CDR3: TGTGCCAGCAGCACGCATTTCTCCCCCGAGCAGTACTTC.